The next 21 T cell receptor beta chains were all read from a single sample in a study of persistence of HIV-infected CD4 T cells. This nonspecific control used anti-CD3/anti-CD28 bead stimulation of CD4+ T cells. Sorting of responding CD4+ T cells relied on upregulated CD40 ligand together with CD69. These receptors' antigens are unknown. The immunoSEQ assay was version 4, run in survey mode. Profiled with immunoSEQ multiplex PCR; TCRdb holds only in-frame clones, not every one. The sample consists of 35,000 to 55,000 clones, around 90% of them appearing once. Sample: CD4+ T cells sorted from PBMCs after approximately 19-hour stimulation, taken from a patient who received antiretroviral therapy. The receptor source for this set is an adult woman with HIV who was CMV-seropositive.

This sequence joins TRBV18 and TRBJ2-6; the match to TRBD2 covers 10 bases. This CDR3 comprises 22 residues. Losses at the gene ends were 2 bases for V and 0 bases for J; bases not matched to a gene: 16. In germline, CDR1 is KGHSH, CDR2 LQKENI. The CDR3 DNA sequence: TGTGCCAGCTCACCATTTTCTATAGCGGGGGGCCTAAAGAGCTCTGGGGCCAACGTCCTGACTTTC. This gives the protein CASSPFSIAGGLKSSGANVLTF.

V usage is TRBV5-1 and J usage is TRBJ1-1; TRBD1 aligns across 11 bases. CDR1 SGHRS and CDR2 YFSETQ come from the germline V gene. V shed 4 bases, J shed 3 bases, and the junction held 5 bases outside the gene matches. This CDR3 has 15 residues. The CDR3 bases are TGCGCCAGCAGCCGAGAGGGACAGGGGGACACTGAAGCTTTCTTT. Translation gives CASSREGQGDTEAFF.

The V call is TRBV19, the J call TRBJ2-3; 7 bases are a match to TRBD1. The V gene end was trimmed by 4 bases and the J gene end by 4 bases; junction bases not matched to a gene: 2. The CDR3 loop spans 13 amino acids. Germline lookup yields CDR1 LNHDA and CDR2 SQIVND (reference sequence). CDR3 in amino acids: CASSKTGPDTQYF. In DNA form, the CDR3 reads TGTGCCAGTAGTAAGACAGGGCCAGATACGCAGTATTTT.

This chain joins TRBV19 and TRBJ1-4; D possibly corresponds to TRBD1 (6 bases). Germline CDR1 is LNHDA and CDR2 is SQIVND (reference sequence). Deletions cut 6 bases from V and 8 bases from J, with 13 bases between. CDR3 length equals 13 residues. The CDR3 sequence: CASSPRTEEKLFF. The CDR3 coding sequence is TGTGCCAGTAGCCCCCGGACAGAGGAAAAACTGTTTTTT. Looking up the rest from reference TRBV19 and TRBJ1-4 gives the full variable domain: DGGITQSPKYLFRKEGQNVTLSCEQNLNHDAMYWYRQDPGQGLRLIYYSQIVNDFQKGDIAEGYSVSREKKESFPLTVTSAQKNPTAFYLCASSPRTEEKLFFGSGTQLSVL.

The V and J genes are TRBV7-8 and TRBJ1-1; a possible D gene is TRBD1 (5 bases). CDR1 is SGHVS and CDR2 is FQNEAQ in the germline V gene. This CDR3 is 12 amino acids long. V gave up 5 bases and J gave up 7 bases, with 11 bases separating them. The CDR3 here is CASSPQGVEAFF. The CDR3 region has the DNA TGTGCCAGCAGCCCTCAAGGGGTTGAAGCTTTCTTT.

V usage is TRBV6-5 and J usage is TRBJ1-1, with TRBD1 matching 7 bases. The CDR3 runs 13 residues. CDR1 is MNHEY and CDR2 is SVGAGI in the germline V gene. After removal of 8 bases from V and 5 bases from J, the junction contained 8 bases not matched to a gene. Here the CDR3 reads CASFRQGGTEAFF. CDR3 in DNA: TGTGCCAGCTTCAGACAGGGTGGGACTGAAGCTTTCTTT.

The sample holds one count of this clone. In nucleotides, the CDR3 is TGTGCCATCAGTGTCGGGACAGGGGGCGCGCGGAGTGAGCAGTTCTTC. Amino acid sequence: CAISVGTGGARSEQFF. The chain carries TRBV10-3 and TRBJ2-1; 12 nucleotides align to TRBD1. The V segment lost 4 bases and the J segment 9 bases; nucleotides outside the gene matches: 10. Germline CDR1 is ENHRY and CDR2 is SYGVKD. CDR3 length equals 16 residues.

The V call is TRBV6-5, the J call TRBJ1-2; 12 bases line up with TRBD1. J lost 0 bases, V lost 8 bases, and 4 bases had no gene match. Looked up from germline, CDR1 is MNHEY and CDR2 is SVGAGI. This CDR3 spans 15 amino acids. The CDR3 sequence is CASGGQGASNYGYTF. In nucleotides, the CDR3 is TGTGCCAGCGGGGGACAGGGGGCCTCTAACTATGGCTACACCTTC.

The CDR3 loop reads CASTPTGTGGTEAFF. DNA for the CDR3: TGTGCCAGCACCCCGACTGGGACAGGGGGTACTGAAGCTTTCTTT. The chain couples TRBV6-5 to TRBJ1-1, with TRBD1 matching 11 bases. There are 15 residues in the CDR3. V was pared by 7 bases and J by 5 bases, with 9 bases of the junction left unmatched. CDR1 and CDR2 from the germline V gene are MNHEY and SVGAGI.

This chain joins TRBV7-3 and TRBJ2-1, with D perhaps matching TRBD2 (5 bases). V lost 0 bases, J lost 8 bases, and 8 bases lay in between. CDR1 and CDR2 from the germline V gene are SGHTA and FQGTGA. This CDR3 has 13 residues. In DNA form, the CDR3 reads TGTGCCAGCAGCTTAACGAGGGAGCATGAGCAGTTCTTC. Translation: CASSLTREHEQFF.

The rearrangement uses TRBV3-1 (or the pseudogene TRBV3-2) and TRBJ1-2; D is unresolved. Deletions cut 1 base from V and 6 bases from J, with 6 bases between. The CDR3 consists of 12 residues. The germline CDR1 and CDR2 sequences are LGHDT and YNNKEL (reference sequence). CDR3 sequence reads: CASSQGIHGYTF. The CDR3 coding sequence is TGTGCCAGCAGCCAAGGGATACATGGCTACACCTTC.

This chain joins TRBV5-5 and TRBJ1-4, with D perhaps matching TRBD1 (5 bases). CDR1 and CDR2 (germline): SGHKS, YYEKEE (reference sequence). The length of the CDR3 is 15 residues. With 4 bases removed from V and 6 bases from J, the gap between germline ends came to 16 bases. Written as DNA, the CDR3 is TGTGCCAGCAGCCCGGAAGGGGTTTCATATGAAAAACTGTTTTTT. It is translated as CASSPEGVSYEKLFF. The full variable domain, in which reference TRBV5-5 and TRBJ1-4 provide the parts outside the CDR3, is DAGVTQSPTHLIKTRGQQVTLRCSPISGHKSVSWYQQVLGQGPQFIFQYYEKEERGRGNFPDRFSARQFPNYSSELNVNALLLGDSALYLCASSPEGVSYEKLFFGSGTQLSVL.

V is TRBV18 and J is TRBJ2-3, with 13 bases aligning to TRBD2. The CDR3 runs to 17 residues. CDR1 is KGHSH, CDR2 LQKENI, per germline. V was clipped by 4 bases and J by 0 bases; unmatched bases: 4. The CDR3 loop reads CASSRTSGGSSTDTQYF. For the CDR3, the DNA is TGTGCCAGCTCACGGACTAGCGGGGGCTCTAGCACAGATACGCAGTATTTT.

The chain links TRBV6-5 to TRBJ2-2; weak D call: TRBD2 (5 bases). Germline-derived CDR1 and CDR2 are MNHEY and SVGAGI. This CDR3 is built from 16 residues. V lost 0 bases and J lost 6, with 14 bases in between. The DNA of the CDR3 is TGTGCCAGCAGTTACTCGAGAAGGGAGCGTGCCGGGGAGCTGTTTTTT. This codes for CASSYSRRERAGELFF.

J is TRBJ2-7 and V is TRBV18; D unresolved. The CDR3 runs to 13 residues. CDR1 is KGHSH, CDR2 LQKENI, per germline. V lost 6 bases, J lost 5 bases, and 14 bases lay in between. CDR3 protein: CASSAKGGNEQYV. CDR3 bases: TGTGCCAGCTCGGCCAAGGGTGGTAACGAGCAGTACGTC.

V usage is TRBV19 and J usage is TRBJ2-5; TRBD1 might be the D (6 bases). The CDR3 runs to 15 residues. Trimming removed 3 bases from V and 1 base from J, with 12 bases in between. The germline V gene encodes CDR1 LNHDA and CDR2 SQIVND (reference sequence). Written as DNA, the CDR3 is TGTGCCAGTAGTATCAGGGCAGGGGCCCAAGAGACCCAGTACTTC. This encodes CASSIRAGAQETQYF.

This chain connects TRBV2 to TRBJ1-2, with TRBD1 identical over 7 bases. This CDR3 region has 12 residues. Germline CDR1 and CDR2: SNHLY and FYNNEI. The junction had 3 bases not matched to a gene; V was cut back by 3 bases and J by 8 bases. CDR3 in amino acids: CASSDQGEGYTF. The CDR3 coding sequence is TGTGCCAGCAGTGACCAGGGGGAAGGCTACACCTTC. Full variable domain (rest looked up from reference TRBV2 and TRBJ1-2): EPEVTQTPSHQVTQMGQEVILRCVPISNHLYFYWYRQILGQKVEFLVSFYNNEISEKSEIFDDQFSVERPDGSNFTLKIRSTKLEDSAMYFCASSDQGEGYTFGSGTRLTVV.

To note about this clone: The sample holds other DNA sequences that translate to the same CDR3. V is TRBV6-5 and J is TRBJ1-2; no definite D call. The CDR3 extends over 11 amino acids. Germline CDR1 reads MNHEY; CDR2 reads SVGAGI. Between the trimmed V and J ends, which lost 8 bases and 5 bases, there was a span of 9 bases. CDR3 in DNA: TGTGCCAGCCTGTCTACTTATGGCTACACCTTC. Translation gives CASLSTYGYTF.

The CDR3 here is CASSLAVVGQGAGEQYF. The CDR3 coding sequence is TGCGCCAGCAGCTTGGCCGTAGTTGGACAGGGGGCTGGTGAGCAGTACTTC. The chain joins TRBV5-1 to TRBJ2-7; 11 positions match TRBD1. Unmatched junction bases numbered 12, after V lost 0 bases and J lost 7 bases. Germline V gives CDR1 SGHRS, CDR2 YFSETQ. This CDR3 contains 17 residues.

The chain is built from TRBV10-2 and TRBJ2-2, with D possibly TRBD2 on 7 matching bases. Per germline, CDR1 WSHSY and CDR2 SAAADI. V was shortened by 7 bases and J by 7 bases, with 13 bases between the two germline ends. This CDR3 spans 13 amino acids. The CDR3 sequence: CASTGGLGGELFF. The CDR3 DNA sequence: TGCGCCAGCACGGGGGGCCTCGGCGGGGAGCTGTTTTTT.

The V and J genes are TRBV19 and TRBJ2-3; 8 bases line up with TRBD1. There are 15 residues in the CDR3. CDR1 LNHDA and CDR2 SQIVND come from the germline V gene (reference sequence). The junction had 6 bases not matched to a gene; V was cut back by 4 bases and J by 3 bases. CDR3 sequence: CASSKGQARTDTQYF. DNA of the CDR3: TGTGCCAGTAGTAAGGGACAGGCCAGGACAGATACGCAGTATTTT.